Included here is one T cell receptor beta chain sequence, with context. Antigen specificity is unknown. Only in-frame clones appear in the TCRdb table, and some are missing; sequencing was by immunoSEQ multiplex PCR. The sample carries 80,000 to 100,000 clones, 90% to 95% recorded once. The sample comes from a study of graft-versus-host responses after intestinal transplantation. Looking at the study overall: Anti-thymocyte globulin served as induction for all recipients, who then took tacrolimus and steroids for about 3 years.

This CDR3 is 13 amino acids long. Germline V gives CDR1 MDHEN, CDR2 SYDVKM. The germline V and J ends were trimmed by 11 bases and 3 bases, with 17 bases remaining between them. Notes on the study in general: Early post-transplant falls in HvG clones accompanied the peak levels of circulating GvH clones.

The TCR originated in a human donor who received an intestinal transplant. Sequencing was performed on unstimulated CD4+ T cells sorted from spleen or lymph node cells, taken before intestinal transplant. The chain recombines TRBV28 with TRBJ2-7, with D possibly matching TRBD2 (7 bases). DNA of the CDR3: TGTGCCGCGTGGGGGGCGGGAGTCTACGAGCAGTACTTC. This codes for CAAWGAGVYEQYF. Filled out from reference TRBV28 and TRBJ2-7, the complete variable domain reads DVKVTQSSRYLVKRTGEKVFLECVQDMDHENMFWYRQDPGLGLRLIYFSYDVKMKEKGDIPEGYSVSREKKERFSLILESASTNQTSMYLCAAWGAGVYEQYFGPGTRLTVT.